This T cell receptor beta chain was retrieved from a study of ipilimumab plus nivolumab after autologous stem cell transplantation. About the study: A median of about 8 nivolumab and 5 ipilimumab doses were given.

Patients received nivolumab 3 mg/kg at weeks 1, 4, 7, 10, then fortnightly to week 26. Germline V gene sequence: CDR1 MGHRA, CDR2 YSYEKL. The CDR3 runs to 14 residues. With 3 bases removed from V and 8 bases from J, the gap between germline ends came to 16 bases. There are a few counts of this clone. Its antigen is still unknown. Produced via immunoSEQ multiplex PCR; TCRdb's table is partial and in-frame only. The sample lists some 17,000 clones, about 80% occurring once. Findings and caveats of the study: Per the authors, repertoire, Treg and microbiota data justify further study.

The sequences come from PBMCs, collected in a trial of ipilimumab plus nivolumab as post-transplant consolidation. The chain carries TRBV4-1 and TRBJ1-2; D gene unclear. The receptor was isolated from a male donor with diffuse large B-cell lymphoma. The CDR3 sequence: CASSHPSAPDGYTF. DNA of the CDR3: TGCGCCAGCAGCCACCCCTCGGCTCCCGACGGCTACACCTTC.